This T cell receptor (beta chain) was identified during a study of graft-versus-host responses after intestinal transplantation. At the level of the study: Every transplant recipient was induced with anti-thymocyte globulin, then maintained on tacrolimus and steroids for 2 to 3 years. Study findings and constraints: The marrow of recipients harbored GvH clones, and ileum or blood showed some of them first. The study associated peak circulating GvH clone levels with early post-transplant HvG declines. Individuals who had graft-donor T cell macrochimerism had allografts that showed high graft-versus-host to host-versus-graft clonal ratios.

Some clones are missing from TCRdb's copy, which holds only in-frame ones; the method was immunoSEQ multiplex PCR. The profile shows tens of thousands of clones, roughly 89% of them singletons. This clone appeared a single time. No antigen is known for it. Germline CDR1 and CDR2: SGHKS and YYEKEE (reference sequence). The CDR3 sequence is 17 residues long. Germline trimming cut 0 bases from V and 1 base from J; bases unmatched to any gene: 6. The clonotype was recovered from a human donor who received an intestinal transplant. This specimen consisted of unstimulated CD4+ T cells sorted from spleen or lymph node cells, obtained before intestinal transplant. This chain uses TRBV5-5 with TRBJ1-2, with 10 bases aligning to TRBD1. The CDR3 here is CASSLAAGQGNNYGYTF. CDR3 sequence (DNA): TGTGCCAGCAGCTTGGCGGCGGGACAGGGGAATAACTATGGCTACACCTTC.